This T cell receptor (beta chain) was captured in a study of blood T cell repertoires in COVID-19. As regards this clone: At one end, the junction sequence differs from germline, possibly due to a read error.

From germline, CDR1 is SSHAT and CDR2 FNYEAQ (reference sequence). This CDR3 contains 16 residues. How the authors handled the data: Using reference gene primer amplification, nucleated cell counts were estimated. Data came from immunoSEQ multiplex PCR; TCRdb stores just in-frame clones and leaves some out. For V, J and clone size, that table is used; D and trimming come from the DNA. Among 150,000 to 200,000 clones, around nine tenths were seen once, and the ten largest hold 3.7%. The rearrangement joins TRBV7-7 to TRBJ2-3, with TRBD2 matching 12 bases. The receptor was isolated from a man between 18 and 29 years old with active or convalescent COVID-19. The sequenced sample consisted of peripheral blood. CDR3 DNA: TGTGCTAGCAGCGTAAAGACTAGCGGGGGTGCAGATACGCAGTATTTT. Amino acids: CASSVKTSGGADTQYF. Drawing the rest from reference TRBV7-7 and TRBJ2-3, the complete variable domain is GAGVSQSPRYKVTKRGQDVTLRCDPISSHATLYWYQQALGQGPEFLTYFNYEAQPDKSGLPSDRFSAERPEGSISTLTIQRTEQRDSAMYRCASSVKTSGGADTQYFGPGTRLTVL.